This T cell receptor beta chain was retrieved from a study of T cell repertoires in cytomegalovirus infection. Overall study context: An indication of both CMV infection and matching HLA type came from public TCR beta signatures. Study conclusions and caveats: CMV-specific TCR beta clonotypes restricted by HLA-C dominated the ex vivo response. Pooled public TCR beta family frequency picked out CMV carriers with the relevant HLA.

The V gene's germline CDR1 is MDHEN and CDR2 SYDVKM. With 2 bases removed from V and 2 bases from J, the gap between germline ends came to 16 bases. The CDR3 runs 16 residues. TCRdb fed the reads into MiXCR, producing one record per CDR3 protein. Of fewer than 350,000 distinct CDR3 sequences in the sample, approximately 9.5% are singletons; the top ten hold 3.5% to 4.5%. A remark on this clonotype: What it binds is not known.

This clonotype was sampled from a human donor in good health (CMV status not recorded). Some clones in this sample may be carry-over from other donors' samples. The chain links TRBV28 to TRBJ2-7; D uncertain. The specimen was PBMCs. The CDR3 DNA follows: TGTGCCAGCAGTTTAAGGCAGCCCCACATGCCCTACGAGCAGTACTTC. It codes for CASSLRQPHMPYEQYF.